This T cell receptor beta chain came from a study of cytomegalovirus exposure and HLA in healthy donors. The CDR3 covers 15 residues. The germline CDR1 and CDR2 sequences are SEHNR and FQNEAQ (reference sequence). The J segment lost 5 bases and the V segment lost 2 bases, leaving 3 bases of the junction unmatched. Primers for the PCR totalled 60 Vbeta and 13 Jbeta. Profiled with immunoSEQ multiplex PCR; TCRdb holds only in-frame clones, not every one. Its listing shows about 41,000 clones. This clonotype was sampled from a man aged 25-45 years in good health and CMV-seronegative. Sequenced input: PBMCs. The chain links TRBV7-9 to TRBJ1-4, with 9 bases that match TRBD1. In nucleotides, the CDR3 is TGTGCCAGCAGCTTAAGGGGACAGGGAAATGAAAAACTGTTTTTT. It yields the protein CASSLRGQGNEKLFF.